Sequencing of this T cell receptor (beta chain) was carried out in a study of blood T cells in healthy people across ages. This CDR3 has 11 amino acids. The germline V gene has CDR1 SGHTS and CDR2 YDEGEE. V was pared by 1 base and J by 6 bases, with 5 bases between. The total RNA that was extracted per sample amounted to at least 5 micrograms. Then a second PCR, running roughly 7 to 11 cycles, was carried out with a sample-barcoded 5' primer and a J-beta primer mix. All samples gave at least 2.5 million CDR3-containing paired-end reads. One entry per CDR3 protein, called by TCRdb with MiXCR from the 5' RACE reads. Here the sample spans 800,000 or so distinct CDR3 sequences, approximately 25% being singletons. These same data were also listed under a study on T cells of mothers and their children. Turning to that study: In the second PCR, M1S primer introduced barcodes and 2-4 random bases. Unrelated mother-child pairs always had slightly, but never significantly, lower normalized overlap than related pairs.

The sample comprised blood. The V call is TRBV5-8, the J call TRBJ2-7, with D hard to call. This receptor was identified in a boy aged 5 to 17 in good health. CDR3 coding DNA: TGTGCCAGCAGCTTGTTTCCCGAGCAGTACTTC. Protein sequence: CASSLFPEQYF. Supplemented by reference TRBV5-8 and TRBJ2-7, the full variable domain reads EAGVTQSPTHLIKTRGQQATLRCSPISGHTSVYWYQQALGLGLQFLLWYDEGEERNRGNFPPRFSGRQFPNYSSELNVNALELEDSALYLCASSLFPEQYFGPGTRLTVT.